The clone carrying this T cell receptor (beta chain) was picked up a small number of times. This specimen belongs to a study of blood T cell repertoires in COVID-19. Study background: Acute and convalescent COVID-19 samples came from the United States, Italy and Spain.

The CDR3 has 16 amino acids. Trimming took 0 bases from V and 2 from J, leaving 17 bases between them. Germline V gives CDR1 SQVTM, CDR2 ANQGSEA. Clones were sequenced by immunoSEQ multiplex PCR, and TCRdb holds only the in-frame ones, with some missing. In the table there are under 250,000 clones, 87% of which are singletons. Enrollees, 18 to 89 years old, lived in 25 or so US areas. Clinical history reported by participants formed the basis on which cohorts were assigned. This chain connects TRBV29-1 to TRBJ2-7; D gene ambiguous. The material sequenced was PBMCs or T cells enriched from blood (not recorded which). This clonotype was obtained from a woman younger than 45 with acute COVID-19. The CDR3 coding sequence is TGCAGCGTTGAAGATCAAGCCCAGGCTGGAACCTACGAGCAGTACTTC. Amino acids: CSVEDQAQAGTYEQYF.